These 2 T cell receptor beta chains share one sample of origin, sequenced in a study of cytomegalovirus exposure and HLA in healthy donors. PCR used 60 Vbeta primers and 13 Jbeta primers. Assay used: immunoSEQ multiplex PCR; TCRdb lists only in-frame clones, some missing. The data show about 130,000 clones, 15% to 20% seen once. Input material: PBMCs. These TCRs come from a female donor in good health and CMV-seropositive.

This clone was seen more than once but under ten times. CDR3 amino acids: CASRSSWLADYNEQFF. The CDR3 DNA is TGTGCCAGCAGGAGCTCTTGGCTAGCGGATTACAATGAGCAGTTCTTC. V gene TRBV2 combines with J gene TRBJ2-1, with 7 bases identical to TRBD2. The germline gives CDR1 SNHLY, CDR2 FYNNEI. This CDR3 is built from 16 residues. The J segment lost 4 bases and the V segment lost 6 bases, leaving 12 bases of the junction unmatched.

In its sample, this clone was seen a few times. The chain employs TRBV16 and TRBJ1-2, with TRBD1 as a possible D gene (5 bases). Looked up from germline, CDR1 is KGHSY and CDR2 is FQNENV. The CDR3 extends over 14 amino acids. Trimming removed 2 bases at V and 4 bases at J, with 11 bases between. CDR3 nucleotide sequence: TGTGCCAGCAGCCAAGGGGCCGGGAGCTATGGCTACACCTTC. Residues: CASSQGAGSYGYTF.